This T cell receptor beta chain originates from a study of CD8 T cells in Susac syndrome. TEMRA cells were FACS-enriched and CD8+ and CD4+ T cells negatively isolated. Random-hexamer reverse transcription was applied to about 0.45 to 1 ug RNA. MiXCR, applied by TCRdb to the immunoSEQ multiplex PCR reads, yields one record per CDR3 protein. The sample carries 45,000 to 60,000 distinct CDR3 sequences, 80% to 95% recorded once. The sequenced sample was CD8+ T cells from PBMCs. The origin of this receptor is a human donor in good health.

CDR3 sequence: CASGTAPGLPGFYNEQFF. In DNA, the CDR3 is TGTGCTAGTGGTACCGCTCCGGGACTCCCGGGGTTCTACAATGAGCAGTTCTTC. V usage is TRBV12-5 and J usage is TRBJ2-1; tentative D call: TRBD2 (6 bases). V was shortened by 5 bases and J by 3 bases, with 23 bases between the two germline ends. CDR1 LGHNT and CDR2 FRNRAP come from the germline V gene. The CDR3 sequence is 18 residues long.